These 17 T cell receptor beta chains share one sample of origin, sequenced in a study of memory CD4+ T cells and cytomegalovirus serostatus. Repertoires were generated with immunoSEQ multiplex PCR, while TCRdb's copy carries only in-frame clones and drops some. The data hold 45,000 to 70,000 clones, with more than 70% observed a single time. Single viable CD3+CD4+CD8-CD45RO+ cells were sorted as the memory CD4+ T cells. Input material: memory CD4+ T cells from blood. All receptors derive from an adult in good health and CMV-seronegative. Some clones in this sample may be carry-over from other donors' samples.

The rearrangement joins TRBV10-3 to TRBJ2-5, with D possibly being TRBD1 (6 bases). CDR3 length equals 13 residues. V dropped 6 bases and J dropped 5 bases, with 13 bases sitting between them. CDR1 ENHRY and CDR2 SYGVKD come from the germline V gene. CDR3 sequence (DNA): TGTGCCATCAGCACAGGGTCAGGGGAGACCCAGTACTTC. Amino acid sequence: CAISTGSGETQYF.

The J gene is TRBJ2-1, the V gene TRBV28; TRBD1 matches 8 bases. V dropped 1 base and J dropped 9; count of bases not matched to a gene: 8. Germline CDR1 reads MDHEN; CDR2 reads SYDVKM. The CDR3 has 15 residues. This chain's CDR3 is CASSLSRTGFGEQFF. CDR3 DNA sequence: TGTGCCAGCAGTTTATCCCGGACAGGGTTCGGTGAGCAGTTCTTC.

In its sample, this clone was seen once. The chain is built from TRBV6-1 and TRBJ1-1, with D possibly matching TRBD1 (6 bases). V was cut by 4 bases and J by 7 bases, with 19 bases left in between. Per germline, CDR1 MNHNS and CDR2 SASEGT. The CDR3 extends over 15 amino acids. The CDR3 loop is CASSVGGGAQGEAFF. The DNA for the CDR3 is TGTGCCAGCAGTGTAGGGGGGGGCGCTCAAGGTGAAGCTTTCTTT.

This clone was recorded only once. The genes are TRBV27 and TRBJ2-2, with TRBD2 as a possible D gene (5 bases). The V gene lost 6 bases and the J gene lost 2 bases, with 10 bases spanning the gap. There are 14 residues in the CDR3. CDR1 and CDR2 from the germline V gene are MNHEY and SMNVEV (reference sequence). CDR3 coding DNA: TGTGCCAGCAGCCGGACGGGAAACACCGGGGAGCTGTTTTTT. Its protein is CASSRTGNTGELFF.

The chain couples TRBV27 to TRBJ2-3; D remains unclear. Germline-derived CDR1 and CDR2 are MNHEY and SMNVEV (reference sequence). The CDR3 is 13 amino acids. V shed 2 bases and J shed 4 bases, with 7 bases lying between them. Here the CDR3 reads CASSLREADTQYF. CDR3 coding DNA: TGTGCCAGCAGTTTAAGGGAAGCAGATACGCAGTATTTT.

This clone has only one observation. The chain links TRBV5-1 to TRBJ2-1, with D perhaps TRBD2 (5 bases). Between the trimmed V and J ends, which lost 0 bases and 0 bases, there was a span of 7 bases. The CDR3 is 15 amino acids. Germline CDR1 and CDR2: SGHRS and YFSETQ. DNA for the CDR3: TGCGCCAGCAGCTTGGGAGGGAGCTCCTACAATGAGCAGTTCTTC. Its translation: CASSLGGSSYNEQFF. Full variable domain (missing parts from reference TRBV5-1 and TRBJ2-1): KAGVTQTPRYLIKTRGQQVTLSCSPISGHRSVSWYQQTPGQGLQFLFEYFSETQRNKGNFPGRFSGRQFSNSRSEMNVSTLELGDSALYLCASSLGGSSYNEQFFGPGTRLTVL.

This chain uses TRBV6-5 with TRBJ1-2; 10 bases match TRBD1. The ends lost 6 bases at V and 2 bases at J; junction bases unmatched: 6. The length of the CDR3 is 15 residues. Germline V lookup: CDR1 MNHEY, CDR2 SVGAGI. This CDR3 reads CASRGTGALNYGYTF. Written as DNA, the CDR3 is TGTGCCAGCAGGGGGACAGGGGCCTTAAACTATGGCTACACCTTC.

The V call is TRBV7-2, the J call TRBJ2-7; D is possibly TRBD1 or TRBD2 (5 bases each). Germline CDR1 SGHTA, CDR2 FQGNSA. Trimming stripped 0 bases from V and 9 bases from J, with 9 bases between. The CDR3 sequence is 12 residues long. The chain's CDR3 is CASSLAQGAQYF. CDR3 DNA: TGTGCCAGCAGCTTAGCCCAGGGAGCGCAGTACTTC. The full variable domain, with the rest looked up from reference TRBV7-2 and TRBJ2-7, is GAGVSQSPSNKVTEKGKDVELRCDPISGHTALYWYRQSLGQGLEFLIYFQGNSAPDKSGLPSDRFSAERTGGSVSTLTIQRTQQEDSAVYLCASSLAQGAQYFGPGTRLTVT.

The V and J genes are TRBV5-1 and TRBJ1-1; no clear D. Trimming left V 4 bases short and J 4 bases short, with 11 bases between. This CDR3 is built from 13 residues. CDR1 SGHRS and CDR2 YFSETQ come from the germline V gene. Here the CDR3 reads CASSENMGTEAFF. The CDR3 DNA reads as TGCGCCAGCAGCGAAAACATGGGCACTGAAGCTTTCTTT.

This clone appeared a single time. The V call is TRBV5-1, the J call TRBJ1-2; a weak D match, TRBD1 (6 bases). Trimming stripped 4 bases from V and 6 bases from J, with 13 bases between. The germline CDR1 and CDR2 sequences are SGHRS and YFSETQ. The CDR3 spans 13 residues. CDR3 region: CASSPAAGDGYTF. Here the CDR3 DNA reads TGCGCCAGCAGCCCTGCAGCAGGGGATGGCTACACCTTC.

The J gene is TRBJ2-5, the V gene TRBV9; D is possibly TRBD2 (6 bases). CDR3 length: 14 residues. CDR1 SGDLS and CDR2 YYNGEE come from the germline V gene. V lost 4 bases, J lost 0 bases, and 10 bases lay in between. CDR3 loop: CASSSRDYQETQYF. CDR3 sequence (DNA): TGTGCCAGCAGCTCCCGGGACTACCAAGAGACCCAGTACTTC.

The chain couples TRBV10-3 to TRBJ1-1, with TRBD1 matching over 12 bases. This CDR3 region has 18 residues. V was clipped by 1 base and J by 4 bases; unmatched bases: 10. Germline V gene sequence: CDR1 ENHRY, CDR2 SYGVKD. CDR3 residues: CAISEWGTGGMNPTEAFF. The DNA for the CDR3 is TGTGCCATCAGTGAGTGGGGGACAGGGGGCATGAATCCCACTGAAGCTTTCTTT.

The rearrangement links TRBV11-3 to TRBJ2-3; TRBD2 matches at 9 bases. This CDR3 contains 14 residues. Germline V gene lookup returns CDR1 SGHNT and CDR2 YENEEA. Unmatched junction bases numbered 8, after V lost 5 bases and J lost 8 bases. CDR3: CASSISGSMGTQYF. CDR3 bases: TGTGCCAGCAGCATTAGCGGGAGTATGGGTACGCAGTATTTT. Full variable domain (remainder filled in from reference TRBV11-3 and TRBJ2-3): EAGVVQSPRYKIIEKKQPVAFWCNPISGHNTLYWYLQNLGQGPELLIRYENEEAVDDSQLPKDRFSAERLKGVDSTLKIQPAELGDSAVYLCASSISGSMGTQYFGPGTRLTVL.

The rearrangement links TRBV5-4 to TRBJ2-5; 10 bases are a match to TRBD2. The CDR3 spans 15 residues. The V segment lost 1 base and the J segment 5 bases; nucleotides outside the gene matches: 5. CDR1 SGHNT and CDR2 YYREEE come from the germline V gene (reference sequence). DNA of the CDR3: TGTGCCAGCAGCTTGTCCCTAGCGGGAGCTGAGACCCAGTACTTC. This gives the protein CASSLSLAGAETQYF. The whole variable domain, remainder taken from reference TRBV5-4 and TRBJ2-5, is ETGVTQSPTHLIKTRGQQVTLRCSSQSGHNTVSWYQQALGQGPQFIFQYYREEENGRGNFPPRFSGLQFPNYSSELNVNALELDDSALYLCASSLSLAGAETQYFGPGTRLLVL.

The chain carries TRBV7-8 and TRBJ2-1; D unresolved. The V end lost 0 bases, the J end lost 6 bases, and 9 bases lay between the germline ends. Germline CDR1 reads SGHVS; CDR2 reads FQNEAQ. The CDR3 is 14 residues long. The CDR3 DNA reads TGTGCCAGCAGCTTAGCGGGCGCTAGCAATGAGCAGTTCTTC. Translated, it gives CASSLAGASNEQFF.

The CDR3 region is CASSGPGLAGGYNEQFF. The CDR3 DNA follows: TGTGCCAGCAGTGGACCGGGACTAGCGGGAGGTTACAATGAGCAGTTCTTC. This chain links TRBV6-1 with TRBJ2-1; 15 bases are shared with TRBD2. Trimming took 4 bases from V and 4 from J; bases not matched to a gene: 5. CDR1 and CDR2 from the germline V gene are MNHNS and SASEGT. The CDR3 has 17 residues.

The chain uses TRBV9 and TRBJ2-7, with D perhaps matching TRBD1 (5 bases). This CDR3 spans 15 amino acids. CDR1 is SGDLS, CDR2 YYNGEE, per germline. Deletions cut 4 bases from V and 1 base from J, with 15 bases between. CDR3 nucleotides: TGTGCCAGCAGCCCCCAGGGTACCCCTTCCTACGAGCAGTACTTC. Amino acid sequence: CASSPQGTPSYEQYF.